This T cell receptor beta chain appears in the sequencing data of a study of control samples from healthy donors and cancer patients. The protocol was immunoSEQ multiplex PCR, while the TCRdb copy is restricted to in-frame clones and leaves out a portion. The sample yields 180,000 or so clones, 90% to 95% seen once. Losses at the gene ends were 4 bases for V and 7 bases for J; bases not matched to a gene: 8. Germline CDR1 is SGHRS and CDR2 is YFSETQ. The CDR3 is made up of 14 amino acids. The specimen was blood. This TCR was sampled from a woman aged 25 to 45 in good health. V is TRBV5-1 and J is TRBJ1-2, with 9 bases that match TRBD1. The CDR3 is CASSPGQGITGYTF. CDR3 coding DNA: TGCGCCAGCAGCCCCGGACAGGGGATTACTGGCTACACCTTC.